This TCR beta chain was retrieved from a study of OX40 agonist ivuxolimab in advanced cancers. Turning to the study itself: At 0.01 to 10 mg/kg, ivuxolimab was administered intravenously to patients every 2 weeks. The study, taken as a whole, reports: In general, CD8+ T cells held more expanded clones than CD4+ did, on average.

Autoimmune disease history or systemic immunosuppression excluded patients. V shed 4 bases and J shed 8 bases, with 24 bases lying between them. Germline-derived CDR1 and CDR2 are SGHRS and YFSETQ. This CDR3 contains 16 residues. As for this clone: Antigen specificity is unknown.

Sequencing was performed with immunoSEQ multiplex PCR; in TCRdb, only in-frame clones are kept and a portion is missing. The repertoire has roughly 76,000 clones, more than 85% of them found once; the top ten carry around 8%. This TCR came from an adult with an advanced solid tumor such as melanoma, head and neck, liver or kidney cancer. The chain uses TRBV5-1 and TRBJ1-2; tentative D call: TRBD1 (6 bases). Sample: CD4+ or CD8+ T cells sorted from blood, taken in a trial of the OX40 agonist ivuxolimab. CDR3 sequence (DNA): TGCGCCAGCAGCGGTACACCGACAGGCTCCCAAGGGGGCTACACCTTC. Amino acid sequence: CASSGTPTGSQGGYTF.